These 18 T cell receptor beta chains originate from one sample sequenced in a study of blood T cell repertoires in COVID-19. The data were produced by immunoSEQ multiplex PCR, yet TCRdb's version contains in-frame clones alone and is incomplete. The sample lists around 300,000 clones, under 90% occurring once. Sequencing input: peripheral blood. The origin of the receptors is a man aged 45-65 years with acute or convalescent COVID-19.

A word on this clone: Distinct nucleotide sequences in the sample also encode this CDR3. The chain employs TRBV3-1 (or the pseudogene TRBV3-2) and TRBJ2-5, with 7 bases fitting TRBD2. Losses at the gene ends were 4 bases for V and 2 bases for J; bases not matched to a gene: 4. Germline V gene sequence: CDR1 LGHDT, CDR2 YNNKEL (reference sequence). The CDR3 is made up of 14 amino acids. In DNA, the CDR3 is TGTGCCAGCAGCCTCGGGACTACGCAAGAGACCCAGTACTTC. Residues: CASSLGTTQETQYF.

The genes are TRBV23-1 and TRBJ1-1; no reliable D call. TRBV23-1 is filed as an ORF, its function uncertain. CDR3 length: 15 residues. The V end lost 4 bases, the J end lost 3 bases, and 15 bases lay between the germline ends. CDR3 region: CASSRIGVGDTEAFF. The CDR3 DNA sequence: TGCGCCAGCAGTCGCATTGGAGTTGGCGACACTGAAGCTTTCTTT.

The chain joins TRBV11-2 to TRBJ1-6; D is uncertain. This CDR3 is 14 amino acids long. Trimming removed 1 base from V and 5 bases from J, with 6 bases in between. Looked up from germline, CDR1 is SGHAT and CDR2 is FQNNGV. CDR3 sequence (DNA): TGTGCCAGCAGCTTAGGCAGGCATAATTCACCCCTCCACTTT. This encodes CASSLGRHNSPLHF.

The chain has TRBV3-1 (or the pseudogene TRBV3-2) and TRBJ1-2; TRBD1 is a possible D gene (6 bases). The germline V gene encodes CDR1 LGHDT and CDR2 YNNKEL (reference sequence). Trimming took 4 bases from V and 8 from J, leaving 17 bases between them. The CDR3 totals 14 residues. For the CDR3, the DNA is TGTGCCAGCAGCCCCCCCAGCAAGACAGGAGGCTACACCTTC. Its translation: CASSPPSKTGGYTF.

This rearrangement joins TRBV14 to TRBJ1-2; 7 bases match TRBD1. Looked up from germline, CDR1 is SGHDN and CDR2 is FVKESK. Unmatched junction bases numbered 3, after V lost 5 bases and J lost 6 bases. The CDR3 is made up of 12 amino acids. CDR3 residues: CASSGDRHGYTF. The DNA of the CDR3 is TGTGCCAGCAGCGGGGACAGACATGGCTACACCTTC.

The sample holds one count of this clone. This rearrangement joins TRBV19 to TRBJ1-1, with TRBD1 matching over 8 bases. Germline CDR1 is LNHDA and CDR2 is SQIVND (reference sequence). The ends lost 4 bases at V and 0 bases at J; junction bases unmatched: 13. The CDR3 totals 18 residues. The CDR3 spells CASSKLRAGGGVNTEAFF. The CDR3 nucleotides read TGTGCCAGTAGTAAGCTGAGGGCAGGGGGCGGAGTGAACACTGAAGCTTTCTTT.

This chain links TRBV7-6 with TRBJ1-1; D may be TRBD1 (5 bases). The CDR3 is made up of 12 amino acids. The germline V gene has CDR1 SGHVS and CDR2 FNYEAQ. Trimming pared 5 bases from V and 6 bases from J, leaving 10 bases between. CDR3 in DNA: TGTGCCAGCAGCACCAGGGCCTCTGAAGCTTTCTTT. It is translated as CASSTRASEAFF.

V is TRBV7-3 and J is TRBJ2-7; 9 bases align to TRBD1. The J segment lost 7 bases and the V segment lost 1 base, leaving 8 bases of the junction unmatched. The CDR3 sequence is 15 residues long. Germline lookup yields CDR1 SGHTA and CDR2 FQGTGA. CDR3 bases: TGTGCCAGCAGCTTAAATCCGGGACAGGGTCGGGAGCAGTACTTC. This sequence encodes CASSLNPGQGREQYF.

The chain employs TRBV5-1 and TRBJ1-1; 10 bases fit TRBD1. The CDR3 totals 14 residues. CDR1 is SGHRS, CDR2 YFSETQ, per germline. V shed 4 bases, J shed 4 bases, and the junction held 4 bases outside the gene matches. For the CDR3, the DNA is TGCGCCAGCAGCGTAGGACAGGGGGGCACTGAAGCTTTCTTT. This codes for CASSVGQGGTEAFF.

This chain connects TRBV4-1 to TRBJ1-5; maybe TRBD1 (6 bases). The length of the CDR3 is 16 residues. CDR1 MGHRA and CDR2 YSYEKL come from the germline V gene. V lost 5 bases and J lost 0, with 14 bases in between. CDR3 sequence (DNA): TGCGCCAGCAGCTCTCAGACAGGAGATAGCAATCAGCCCCAGCATTTT. It encodes CASSSQTGDSNQPQHF.

The rearrangement links TRBV12-3 or TRBV12-4 to TRBJ1-3; D ambiguous. Trimming took off 4 bases at V and 3 bases at J, with 4 bases between the two ends. CDR3 length: 12 amino acids. As DNA, the CDR3 is TGTGCCAGCAGTTCCGGTGGAAACACCATATATTTT. Protein product: CASSSGGNTIYF.

V is TRBV30 and J is TRBJ1-5; 7 nucleotides line up with TRBD1. Losses at the gene ends were 2 bases for V and 7 bases for J; bases not matched to a gene: 8. The CDR3 loop spans 14 amino acids. The V gene's germline CDR1 is GTSNPN and CDR2 SVGIG (reference sequence). The CDR3 reads CAWSTKGAQQPQHF. The CDR3 DNA reads as TGTGCCTGGAGTACAAAGGGGGCGCAACAGCCCCAGCATTTT.

The V and J genes are TRBV12-3 or TRBV12-4 and TRBJ1-4; 7 bases map to TRBD1. V was pared by 8 bases and J by 8 bases, with 8 bases of the junction left unmatched. This CDR3 is built from 13 residues. CDR3 amino acids: CASLSTGREKLFF. CDR3 bases: TGTGCCAGCCTTTCGACAGGGAGGGAAAAACTGTTTTTT.

This rearrangement joins TRBV7-3 to TRBJ2-5; TRBD2 matches 8 bases. Germline V gene lookup returns CDR1 SGHTA and CDR2 FQGTGA. The length of the CDR3 is 15 residues. J was trimmed by 5 bases and V by 6 bases; bases with no gene match: 11. The CDR3: CASSYSGTSEETQYF. The CDR3, as DNA: TGTGCCAGCAGTTATAGCGGGACCTCCGAGGAGACCCAGTACTTC.

This rearrangement joins TRBV30 to TRBJ1-6, with D perhaps matching TRBD1 (5 bases). The CDR3 has 14 amino acids. The germline V gene has CDR1 GTSNPN and CDR2 SVGIG (reference sequence). With 4 bases removed from V and 8 bases from J, the gap between germline ends came to 15 bases. The CDR3 sequence is CAWKTYRTDSPLHF. Written as DNA, the CDR3 is TGTGCCTGGAAGACCTACAGGACGGATTCACCCCTCCACTTT.

The chain combines TRBV19 with TRBJ1-2; the D is unclear. Trimming cost V 10 bases and J 0 bases, with 18 bases left between them. From germline, CDR1 is LNHDA and CDR2 SQIVND (reference sequence). The CDR3 sequence is 15 residues long. In DNA, the CDR3 is TGTGCCACCTACGGGGTGAGCCGTACTAACTATGGCTACACCTTC. As protein: CATYGVSRTNYGYTF.

The chain recombines TRBV18 with TRBJ1-1; 10 bases map to TRBD1. Unmatched junction bases numbered 4, after V lost 6 bases and J lost 3 bases. CDR3 length equals 14 residues. Germline V gives CDR1 KGHSH, CDR2 LQKENI. CDR3 nucleotide sequence: TGTGCCAGCTCCCGCGGACAGGGGGACACTGAAGCTTTCTTT. Protein sequence: CASSRGQGDTEAFF.

The V call is TRBV10-1, the J call TRBJ2-2; D possibly corresponds to TRBD2 (6 bases). The CDR3 is made up of 16 amino acids. V was shortened by 1 base and J by 1 base, with 10 bases between the two germline ends. Per the germline V gene, CDR1 is WNHNN and CDR2 is SYGVQD (reference sequence). In DNA, the CDR3 is TGCGCCAGCAGTGAGTGGTTGGAGGGGAACACCGGGGAGCTGTTTTTT. Protein: CASSEWLEGNTGELFF.